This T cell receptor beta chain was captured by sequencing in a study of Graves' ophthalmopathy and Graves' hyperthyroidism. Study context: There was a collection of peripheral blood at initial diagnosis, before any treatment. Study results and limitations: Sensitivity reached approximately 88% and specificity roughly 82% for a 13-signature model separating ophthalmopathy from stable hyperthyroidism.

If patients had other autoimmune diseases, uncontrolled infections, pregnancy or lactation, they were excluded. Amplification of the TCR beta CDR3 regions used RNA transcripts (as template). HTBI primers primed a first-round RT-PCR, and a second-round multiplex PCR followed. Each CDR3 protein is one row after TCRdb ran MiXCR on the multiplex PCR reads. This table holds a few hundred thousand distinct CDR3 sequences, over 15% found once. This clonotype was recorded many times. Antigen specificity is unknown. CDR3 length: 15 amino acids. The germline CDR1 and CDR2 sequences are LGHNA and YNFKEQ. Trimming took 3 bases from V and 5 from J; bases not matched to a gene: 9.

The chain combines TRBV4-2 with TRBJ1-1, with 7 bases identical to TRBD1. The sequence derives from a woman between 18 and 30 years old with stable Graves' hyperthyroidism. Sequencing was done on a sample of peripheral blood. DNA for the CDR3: TGTGCCAGCAGCCATGCGACAGGGAGAGAGACTGAAGCTTTCTTT. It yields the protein CASSHATGRETEAFF.